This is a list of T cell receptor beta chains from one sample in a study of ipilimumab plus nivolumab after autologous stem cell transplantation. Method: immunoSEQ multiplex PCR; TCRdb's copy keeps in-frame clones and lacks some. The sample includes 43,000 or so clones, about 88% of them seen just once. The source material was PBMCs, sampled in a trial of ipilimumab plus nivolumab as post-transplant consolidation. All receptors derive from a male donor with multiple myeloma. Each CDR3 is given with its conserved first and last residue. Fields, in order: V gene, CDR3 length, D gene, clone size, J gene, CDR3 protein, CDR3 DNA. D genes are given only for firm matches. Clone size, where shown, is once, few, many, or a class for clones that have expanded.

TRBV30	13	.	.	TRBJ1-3	CAWSVNSGNTIYF	TGTGCCTGGAGTGTAAACTCTGGAAACACCATATATTTT
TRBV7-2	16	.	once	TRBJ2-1	CASSSGSGNDYNEQFF	TGTGCCAGCAGCTCCGGTAGCGGAAACGACTACAATGAGCAGTTCTTC
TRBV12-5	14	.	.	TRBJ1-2	CASGWTGGYEGYTF	TGTGCTAGTGGTTGGACGGGGGGATACGAGGGCTACACCTTC
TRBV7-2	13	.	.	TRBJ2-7	CASSSQTRDEQYF	TGTGCCAGCAGCTCCCAAACCCGGGACGAGCAGTACTTC
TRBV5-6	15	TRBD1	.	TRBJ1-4	CASSGPQGAGEKLFF	TGTGCCAGCAGCGGCCCACAGGGGGCAGGTGAAAAACTGTTTTTT
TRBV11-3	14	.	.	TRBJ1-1	CASSPETASTEAFF	TGTGCCAGCAGCCCCGAAACAGCGAGCACTGAAGCTTTCTTT
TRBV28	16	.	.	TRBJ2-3	CASSKARARSTDTQYF	TGTGCCAGCAGTAAGGCACGGGCGCGAAGCACAGATACGCAGTATTTT
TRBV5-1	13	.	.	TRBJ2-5	CASSLVGEETQYF	TGCGCCAGCAGCTTGGTAGGAGAAGAGACCCAGTACTTC
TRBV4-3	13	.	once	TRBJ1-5	CASSQDMGQPQHF	TGCGCCAGCAGCCAAGATATGGGCCAGCCCCAGCATTTT
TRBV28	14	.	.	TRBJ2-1	CASTTGGLGNEQFF	TGTGCCAGCACCACCGGAGGATTGGGCAATGAGCAGTTCTTC
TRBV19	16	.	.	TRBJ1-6	CASSIDSKGHNSPLHF	TGTGCCAGTAGTATAGACAGCAAAGGGCATAATTCACCCCTCCACTTT
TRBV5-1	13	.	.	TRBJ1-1	CASSPGMNTEAFF	TGCGCCAGCAGCCCAGGGATGAACACTGAAGCTTTCTTT
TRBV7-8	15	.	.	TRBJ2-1	CASSLRARVGDEQFF	TGTGCCAGCAGCTTAAGAGCCCGGGTCGGCGATGAGCAGTTCTTC
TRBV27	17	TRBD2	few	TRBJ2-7	CASRGTSGNLRSYEQYF	TGTGCCAGCAGAGGGACTAGCGGGAACCTCCGCTCCTACGAGCAGTACTTC
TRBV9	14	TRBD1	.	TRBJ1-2	CASSAQGVYYGYTF	TGTGCCAGCAGCGCTCAGGGGGTCTACTATGGCTACACCTTC
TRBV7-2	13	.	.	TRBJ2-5	CASSPRVQETQYF	TGTGCCAGCAGCCCCCGAGTACAAGAGACCCAGTACTTC
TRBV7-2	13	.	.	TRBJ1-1	CASRRSRDTEAFF	TGTGCCAGCAGGCGGAGCAGGGACACTGAAGCTTTCTTT
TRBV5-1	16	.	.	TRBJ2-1	CASSLEAGISYNEQFF	TGCGCCAGCAGCTTGGAGGCGGGGATCTCCTACAATGAGCAGTTCTTC
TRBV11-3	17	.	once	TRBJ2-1	CASSLGHGVSSYNEQFF	TGTGCCAGCAGCTTAGGTCATGGGGTAAGCTCCTACAATGAGCAGTTCTTC
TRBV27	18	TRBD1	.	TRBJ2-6	CASSYDRGRSSGANVLTF	TGTGCCAGCAGTTACGACAGGGGGCGGTCTTCTGGGGCCAACGTCCTGACTTTC
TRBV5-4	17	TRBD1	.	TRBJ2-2	CASSPTGVQFMTGELFF	TGTGCCAGCAGCCCGACAGGGGTCCAGTTCATGACCGGGGAGCTGTTTTTT
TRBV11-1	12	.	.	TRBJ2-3	CASSPTRDTQYF	TGTGCCAGCAGCCCAACACGGGATACGCAGTATTTT
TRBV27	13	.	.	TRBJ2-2	CASSFQGTGELFF	TGTGCCAGCAGTTTTCAGGGCACCGGGGAGCTGTTTTTT
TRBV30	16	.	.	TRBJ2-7	CAYRAREAHNSYEQYF	TGTGCCTACCGAGCTAGGGAGGCCCATAACTCCTACGAGCAGTACTTC
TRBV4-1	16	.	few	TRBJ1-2	CASSHPRDTLNYGYTF	TGCGCCAGCAGCCACCCTCGGGACACCCTAAACTATGGCTACACCTTC
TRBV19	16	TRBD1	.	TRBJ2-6	CASSPRDRPGANVLTF	TGTGCCAGTAGTCCTCGGGACAGGCCTGGGGCCAACGTCCTGACTTTC
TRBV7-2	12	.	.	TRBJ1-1	CASSLETRAAFF	TGTGCCAGCAGCTTAGAGACCAGGGCTGCTTTCTTT
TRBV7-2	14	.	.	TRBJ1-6	CASRPDVSNSPLHF	TGTGCCAGCAGACCGGACGTTTCGAATTCACCCCTCCACTTT
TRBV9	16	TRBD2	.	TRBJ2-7	CASSVGAGGSSYEQYF	TGTGCCAGCAGCGTTGGCGCCGGGGGGAGCTCCTACGAGCAGTACTTC
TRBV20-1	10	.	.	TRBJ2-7	CSAYQGEQYF	TGCAGTGCTTACCAGGGTGAGCAGTACTTC
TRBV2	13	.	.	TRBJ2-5	CASSATGSETQYF	TGTGCCAGCAGTGCAACAGGGTCAGAGACCCAGTACTTC
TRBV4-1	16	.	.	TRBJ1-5	CASSQGDRAGNQPQHF	TGCGCCAGCAGCCAAGGGGACCGTGCGGGCAATCAGCCCCAGCATTTT
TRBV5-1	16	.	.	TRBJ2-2	CASSLAVGVNTGELFF	TGCGCCAGCAGCTTGGCTGTCGGGGTTAACACCGGGGAGCTGTTTTTT
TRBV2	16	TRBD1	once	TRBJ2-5	CASSDDRGLSGETQYF	TGTGCCAGCAGTGATGACAGGGGGCTTTCGGGGGAGACCCAGTACTTC
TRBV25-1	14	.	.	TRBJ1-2	CASSEGLRHYGYTF	TGTGCCAGCAGTGAAGGACTAAGGCACTATGGCTACACCTTC
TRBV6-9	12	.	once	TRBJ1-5	CASSYRDQPQHF	TGTGCCAGCAGTTATCGCGATCAGCCCCAGCATTTT
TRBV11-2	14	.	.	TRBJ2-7	CASSFGRVPHEQYF	TGTGCCAGCAGCTTTGGCAGGGTACCCCACGAGCAGTACTTC
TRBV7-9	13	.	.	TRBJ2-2	CASSIRAPGELFF	TGTGCCAGCAGCATCAGGGCCCCCGGGGAGCTGTTTTTT
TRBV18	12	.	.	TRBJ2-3	CASSPMDNTQYF	TGTGCCAGCTCACCTATGGACAATACGCAGTATTTT
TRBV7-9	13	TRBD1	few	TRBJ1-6	CASSDRENSPLHF	TGTGCCAGCAGTGACAGGGAGAATTCACCCCTCCACTTT
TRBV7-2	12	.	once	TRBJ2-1	CASSLGVNEQFF	TGTGCCAGCAGCTTAGGGGTGAATGAGCAGTTCTTC
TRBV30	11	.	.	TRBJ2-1	CAWGAYNEQFF	TGTGCCTGGGGAGCTTACAATGAGCAGTTCTTC
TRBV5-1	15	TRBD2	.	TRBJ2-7	CASSPLLAGGYEQYF	TGCGCCAGCAGCCCCTTACTAGCGGGAGGGTACGAGCAGTACTTC
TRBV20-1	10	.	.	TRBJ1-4	CSANGEKLFF	TGCAGTGCTAACGGGGAAAAACTGTTTTTT
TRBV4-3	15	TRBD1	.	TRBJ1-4	CASSLDRGRSEKLFF	TGCGCCAGCAGCCTCGACAGGGGAAGATCTGAAAAACTGTTTTTT
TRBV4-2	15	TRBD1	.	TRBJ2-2	CASSQSGQYTGELFF	TGTGCCAGCAGCCAATCGGGACAGTACACCGGGGAGCTGTTTTTT
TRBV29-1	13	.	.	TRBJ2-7	CSVESRGGIEQYF	TGCAGCGTTGAATCCAGGGGGGGGATCGAGCAGTACTTC
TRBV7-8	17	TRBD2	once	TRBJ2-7	CASSQNIRSGGPYEQYF	TGTGCCAGCAGCCAGAACATAAGGAGCGGGGGCCCCTACGAGCAGTACTTC
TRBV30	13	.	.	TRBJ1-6	CAWSSQHRSPLHF	TGTGCCTGGAGTTCCCAACATCGATCACCCCTCCACTTT
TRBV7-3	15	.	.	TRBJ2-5	CASSLKPGQAETQYF	TGTGCCAGCAGCTTAAAGCCAGGGCAGGCGGAGACCCAGTACTTC
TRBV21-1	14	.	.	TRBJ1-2	CASSTRTGEDGYTF	TGTGCCAGCAGCACCCGGACAGGAGAGGATGGCTACACCTTC
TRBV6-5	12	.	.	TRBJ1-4	CASSRGSEKLFF	TGTGCCAGCAGTCGGGGAAGTGAAAAACTGTTTTTT
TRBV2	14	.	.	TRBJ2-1	CASSFRTWGDEQFF	TGTGCCAGCAGTTTCAGGACTTGGGGAGATGAGCAGTTCTTC
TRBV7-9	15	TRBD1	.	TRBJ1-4	CASSSTGQGIEKLFF	TGTGCCAGCAGCTCTACGGGACAGGGGATTGAAAAACTGTTTTTT